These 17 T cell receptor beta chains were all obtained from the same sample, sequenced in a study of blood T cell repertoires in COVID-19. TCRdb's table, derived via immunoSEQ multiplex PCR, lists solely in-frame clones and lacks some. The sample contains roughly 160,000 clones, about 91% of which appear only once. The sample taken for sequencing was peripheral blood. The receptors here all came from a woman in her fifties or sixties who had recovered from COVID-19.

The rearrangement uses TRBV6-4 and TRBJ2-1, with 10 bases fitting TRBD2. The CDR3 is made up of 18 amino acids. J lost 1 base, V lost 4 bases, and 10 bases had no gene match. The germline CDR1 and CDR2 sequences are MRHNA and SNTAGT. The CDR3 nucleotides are TGTGCCAGCAGTGCGAGCGGGGGGGCTAGTTATTCCTACAATGAGCAGTTCTTC. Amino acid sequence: CASSASGGASYSYNEQFF.

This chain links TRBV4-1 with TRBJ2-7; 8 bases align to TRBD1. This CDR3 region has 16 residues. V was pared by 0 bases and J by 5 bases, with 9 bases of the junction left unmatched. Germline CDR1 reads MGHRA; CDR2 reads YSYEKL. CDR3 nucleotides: TGCGCCAGCAGCCAAGAGCGTAGACAGGGGATCCACGAGCAGTACTTC. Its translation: CASSQERRQGIHEQYF.

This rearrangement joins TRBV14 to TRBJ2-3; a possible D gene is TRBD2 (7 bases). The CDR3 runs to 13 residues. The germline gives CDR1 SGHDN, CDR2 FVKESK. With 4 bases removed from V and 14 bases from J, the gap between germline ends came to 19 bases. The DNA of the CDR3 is TGTGCCAGCAGCCTCTCCGGGGGGCGCCTTCCGTATTTT. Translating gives CASSLSGGRLPYF.

CDR3 residues: CATSRLGDRGVGGGEQYF. The CDR3 DNA reads TGTGCCACCAGTCGTTTGGGAGACCGCGGCGTTGGGGGGGGCGAGCAGTACTTC. The chain joins TRBV24-1 to TRBJ2-7; 7 nucleotides line up with TRBD2. The CDR3 has 18 residues. Germline CDR1 is KGHDR and CDR2 is SFDVKD. V trimming: 6 bases; J trimming: 6 bases; junction bases outside the gene matches: 22.

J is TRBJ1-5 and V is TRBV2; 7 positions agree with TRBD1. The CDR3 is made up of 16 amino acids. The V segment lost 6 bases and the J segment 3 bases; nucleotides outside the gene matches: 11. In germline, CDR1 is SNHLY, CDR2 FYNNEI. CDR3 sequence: CASSQGVTGNNQPQHF. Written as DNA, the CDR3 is TGTGCCAGCAGCCAAGGGGTGACAGGGAACAATCAGCCCCAGCATTTT.

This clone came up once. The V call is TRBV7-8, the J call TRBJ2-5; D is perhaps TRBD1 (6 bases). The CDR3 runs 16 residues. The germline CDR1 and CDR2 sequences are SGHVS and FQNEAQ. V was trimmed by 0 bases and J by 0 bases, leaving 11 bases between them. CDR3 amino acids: CASSLATGNYQETQYF. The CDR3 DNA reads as TGTGCCAGCAGCTTAGCCACAGGGAATTACCAAGAGACCCAGTACTTC.

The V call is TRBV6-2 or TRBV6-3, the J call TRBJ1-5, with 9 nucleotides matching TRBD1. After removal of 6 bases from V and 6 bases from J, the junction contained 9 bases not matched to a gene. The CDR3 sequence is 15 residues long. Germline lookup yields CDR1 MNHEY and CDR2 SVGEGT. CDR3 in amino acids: CASSHGTGSVQPQHF. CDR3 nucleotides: TGTGCCAGCAGCCACGGGACAGGGAGTGTTCAGCCCCAGCATTTT.

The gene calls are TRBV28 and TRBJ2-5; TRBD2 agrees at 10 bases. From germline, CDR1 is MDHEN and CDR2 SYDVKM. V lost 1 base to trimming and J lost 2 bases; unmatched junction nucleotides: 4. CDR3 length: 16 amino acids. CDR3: CASSLSRAGGQETQYF. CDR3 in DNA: TGTGCCAGCAGTTTATCAAGAGCGGGGGGGCAAGAGACCCAGTACTTC.

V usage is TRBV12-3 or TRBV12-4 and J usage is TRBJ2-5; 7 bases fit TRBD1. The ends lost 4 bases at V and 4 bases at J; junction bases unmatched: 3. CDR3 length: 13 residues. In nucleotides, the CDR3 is TGTGCCAGCAGTTACAGGGGCGTAGAGACCCAGTACTTC. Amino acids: CASSYRGVETQYF.

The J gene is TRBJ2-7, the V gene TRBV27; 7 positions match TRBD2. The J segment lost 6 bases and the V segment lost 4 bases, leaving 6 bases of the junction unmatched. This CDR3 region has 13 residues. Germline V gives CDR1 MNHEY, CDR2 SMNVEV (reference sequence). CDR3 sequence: CASSWGRGGEQYF. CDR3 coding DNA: TGTGCCAGCAGTTGGGGGAGGGGAGGCGAGCAGTACTTC.

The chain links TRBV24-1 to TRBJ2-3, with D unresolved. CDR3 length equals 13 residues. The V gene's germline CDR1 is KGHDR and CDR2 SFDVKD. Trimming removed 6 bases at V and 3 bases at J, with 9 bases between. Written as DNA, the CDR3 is TGTGCCACCAGTTCCGAGGAAACAGATACGCAGTATTTT. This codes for CATSSEETDTQYF.

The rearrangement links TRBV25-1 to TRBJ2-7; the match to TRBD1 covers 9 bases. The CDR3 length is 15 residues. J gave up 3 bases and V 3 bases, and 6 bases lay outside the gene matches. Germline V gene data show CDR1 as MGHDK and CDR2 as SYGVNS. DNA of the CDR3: TGTGCCAGCAGTGATTCCCGGGACAGGGACTACGAGCAGTACTTC. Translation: CASSDSRDRDYEQYF.

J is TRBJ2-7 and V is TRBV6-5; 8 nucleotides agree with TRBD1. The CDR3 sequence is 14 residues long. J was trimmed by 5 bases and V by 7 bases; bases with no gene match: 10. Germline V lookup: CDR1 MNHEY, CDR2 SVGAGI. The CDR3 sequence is CASTPRAGGDEQYF. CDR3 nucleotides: TGTGCCAGCACTCCCAGGGCAGGGGGCGACGAGCAGTACTTC.

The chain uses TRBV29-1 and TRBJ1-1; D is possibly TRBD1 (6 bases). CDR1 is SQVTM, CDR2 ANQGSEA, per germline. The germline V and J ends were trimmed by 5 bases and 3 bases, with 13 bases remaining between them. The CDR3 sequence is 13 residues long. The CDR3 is CSVSRGGDTEAFF. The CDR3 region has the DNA TGCAGCGTTAGCAGGGGTGGGGACACTGAAGCTTTCTTT. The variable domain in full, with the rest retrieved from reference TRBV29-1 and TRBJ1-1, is SAVISQKPSRDICQRGTSLTIQCQVDSQVTMMFWYRQQPGQSLTLIATANQGSEATYESGFVIDKFPISRPNLTFSTLTVSNMSPEDSSIYLCSVSRGGDTEAFFGQGTRLTVV.

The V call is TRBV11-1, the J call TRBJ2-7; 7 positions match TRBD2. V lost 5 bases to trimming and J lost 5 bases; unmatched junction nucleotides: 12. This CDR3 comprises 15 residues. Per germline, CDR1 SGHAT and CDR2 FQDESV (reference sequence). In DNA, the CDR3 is TGTGCCAGCAGCAGGAGCGACGGGGGACTAAACGAGCAGTACTTC. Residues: CASSRSDGGLNEQYF.

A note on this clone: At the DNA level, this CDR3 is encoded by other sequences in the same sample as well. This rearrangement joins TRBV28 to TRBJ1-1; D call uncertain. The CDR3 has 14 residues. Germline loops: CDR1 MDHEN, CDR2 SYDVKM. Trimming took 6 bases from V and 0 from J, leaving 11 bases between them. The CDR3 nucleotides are TGTGCCAGCAGCCCCCCGGGTTTGAACACTGAAGCTTTCTTT. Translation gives CASSPPGLNTEAFF.

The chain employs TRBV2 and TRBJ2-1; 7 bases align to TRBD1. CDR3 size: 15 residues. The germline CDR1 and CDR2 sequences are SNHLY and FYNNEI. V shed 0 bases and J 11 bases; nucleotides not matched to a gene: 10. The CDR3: CASSEALVGRGKQFF. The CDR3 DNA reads TGTGCCAGCAGTGAAGCCCTTGTGGGCAGGGGGAAGCAGTTCTTC. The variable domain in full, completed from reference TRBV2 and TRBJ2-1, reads EPEVTQTPSHQVTQMGQEVILRCVPISNHLYFYWYRQILGQKVEFLVSFYNNEISEKSEIFDDQFSVERPDGSNFTLKIRSTKLEDSAMYFCASSEALVGRGKQFFGPGTRLTVL.